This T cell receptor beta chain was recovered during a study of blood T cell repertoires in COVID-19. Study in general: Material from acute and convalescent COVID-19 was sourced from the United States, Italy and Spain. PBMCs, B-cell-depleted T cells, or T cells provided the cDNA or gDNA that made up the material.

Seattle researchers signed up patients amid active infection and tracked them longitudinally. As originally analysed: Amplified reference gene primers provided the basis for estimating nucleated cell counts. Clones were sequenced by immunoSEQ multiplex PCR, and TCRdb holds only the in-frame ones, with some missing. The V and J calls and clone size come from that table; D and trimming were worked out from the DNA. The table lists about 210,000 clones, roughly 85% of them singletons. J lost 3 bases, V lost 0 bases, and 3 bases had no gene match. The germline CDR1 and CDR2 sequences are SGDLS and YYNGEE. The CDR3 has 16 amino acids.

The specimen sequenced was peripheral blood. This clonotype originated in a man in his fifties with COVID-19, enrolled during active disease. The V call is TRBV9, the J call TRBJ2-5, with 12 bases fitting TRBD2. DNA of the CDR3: TGTGCCAGCAGCGTAGAGGGACTAGCGGGCGAAGAGACCCAGTACTTC. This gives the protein CASSVEGLAGEETQYF.